This T cell receptor beta chain emerged from a study of PD-1 blockade in classical Hodgkin lymphoma. Each patient experienced a relapse that followed autologous stem cell transplantation, and brentuximab vedotin exposure varied. Profiled with immunoSEQ multiplex PCR; TCRdb holds only in-frame clones, not every one. The sample consists of fewer than 50,000 clones, around 86% of them appearing once. V lost 4 bases and J 1 base, leaving 17 bases between the germline ends. Looked up from germline, CDR1 is SGHRS and CDR2 is YFSETQ. The CDR3 runs to 16 residues. The gene calls are TRBV5-1 and TRBJ1-2; a possible D gene is TRBD1 (6 bases). Sequencing was performed on peripheral blood mononuclear cells (PBMCs), taken before the second cycle of nivolumab. This TCR came from a human donor with classical Hodgkin lymphoma. The DNA of the CDR3 is TGCGCCAGCAGCCCCCAGCAGGGGACCCGTAACTATGGCTACACCTTC. Translation gives CASSPQQGTRNYGYTF.